Listed below are T cell receptor beta chains from one sample, sequenced in a study of shared clonotypes between healthy human individuals. Here immunoSEQ multiplex PCR was the method, and the copy in TCRdb shows in-frame clones only, minus some. The table has approximately 1.9 million clones, roughly 93% seen once; the top ten hold about 1.7%. Sequencing was done on a sample of naive CD8+ T cells from PBMCs. These receptors were collected from a man aged 18 to 29 in good health. Some clones in this sample may be carry-over from other donors' samples. CDR3s include the opening cysteine and the closing phenylalanine or tryptophan. A D gene is named only where the DNA matches it firmly. Expanded clones are given a class, and other clones once, few, many or no size at all.

cdr3_length: 15; clone_size: .; v_call: TRBV28; d_call: TRBD1; j_call: TRBJ2-7; cdr3_nt: TGTGCCAGCAACGCCTCGCCGGGACAGGCCTACGAGCAGTACTTC; cdr3_aa: CASNASPGQAYEQYF
cdr3_length: 15; clone_size: .; v_call: TRBV7-3; d_call: .; j_call: TRBJ2-5; cdr3_nt: TGTGCCAGCAGCTTATACGGGTCGGGAGTAGAGACCCAGTACTTC; cdr3_aa: CASSLYGSGVETQYF
cdr3_length: 13; clone_size: .; v_call: TRBV10-2; d_call: .; j_call: TRBJ1-3; cdr3_nt: TGCGCCAGTTCGGCTTTGACGGGAAACACCATATATTTT; cdr3_aa: CASSALTGNTIYF
cdr3_length: 14; clone_size: .; v_call: TRBV5-8; d_call: .; j_call: TRBJ1-1; cdr3_nt: TGTGCCAGCAGCCCGGTCGTGGGGAACACTGAAGCTTTCTTT; cdr3_aa: CASSPVVGNTEAFF
cdr3_length: 14; clone_size: .; v_call: TRBV13; d_call: .; j_call: TRBJ1-1; cdr3_nt: TGTGCCAGCAGCTTAGACAGGATGGGCACTGAAGCTTTCTTT; cdr3_aa: CASSLDRMGTEAFF
cdr3_length: 15; clone_size: once; v_call: TRBV6-6; d_call: TRBD1; j_call: TRBJ1-2; cdr3_nt: TGTGCCAGCAGTTACTCGAAGGGGACAGCAGATGGCTACACCTTC; cdr3_aa: CASSYSKGTADGYTF
cdr3_length: 14; clone_size: .; v_call: TRBV5-6; d_call: .; j_call: TRBJ1-1; cdr3_nt: TGTGCCAGCAGCTTGGGCAGACTGAACACTGAAGCTTTCTTT; cdr3_aa: CASSLGRLNTEAFF
cdr3_length: 15; clone_size: .; v_call: TRBV27; d_call: TRBD2; j_call: TRBJ2-1; cdr3_nt: TGTGCCAGCAGTTTACGATCGGGACTATACAATGAGCAGTTCTTC; cdr3_aa: CASSLRSGLYNEQFF
cdr3_length: 12; clone_size: .; v_call: TRBV2; d_call: .; j_call: TRBJ2-2; cdr3_nt: TGTGCCAGCAGTGACAGCACCGGGGAGCTGTTTTTT; cdr3_aa: CASSDSTGELFF
cdr3_length: 15; clone_size: .; v_call: TRBV7-9; d_call: .; j_call: TRBJ1-3; cdr3_nt: TGTGCCAGCAGCCCCGGGTACAACTCTGGAAACACCATATATTTT; cdr3_aa: CASSPGYNSGNTIYF
cdr3_length: 13; clone_size: .; v_call: TRBV29-1; d_call: .; j_call: TRBJ1-1; cdr3_nt: TGCAGCTCCCGGGAGCAGCCGGGCACTGAAGCTTTCTTT; cdr3_aa: CSSREQPGTEAFF
cdr3_length: 15; clone_size: .; v_call: TRBV12-5; d_call: TRBD2; j_call: TRBJ2-1; cdr3_nt: TGTGCTAGTGGTCAGCTACGGGGGAGGGCCAATGAGCAGTTCTTC; cdr3_aa: CASGQLRGRANEQFF
cdr3_length: 11; clone_size: .; v_call: TRBV5-1; d_call: .; j_call: TRBJ1-2; cdr3_nt: TGCGCCAGCAGCTTGGGGGTTGGCTACACCTTC; cdr3_aa: CASSLGVGYTF
cdr3_length: 12; clone_size: .; v_call: TRBV7-9; d_call: .; j_call: TRBJ2-3; cdr3_nt: TGTGCCAGCAGCTCTAGCCGTGATACGCAGTATTTT; cdr3_aa: CASSSSRDTQYF
cdr3_length: 16; clone_size: .; v_call: TRBV27; d_call: .; j_call: TRBJ2-7; cdr3_nt: TGTGCCAGCAGCCAAAGGGCAATCTCAAGCTCCTACGAGCAGTACTTC; cdr3_aa: CASSQRAISSSYEQYF
cdr3_length: 11; clone_size: few; v_call: TRBV28; d_call: .; j_call: TRBJ2-7; cdr3_nt: TGTGCCAGCAGTTCGGACTACGAGCAGTACTTC; cdr3_aa: CASSSDYEQYF
cdr3_length: 19; clone_size: .; v_call: TRBV7-9; d_call: .; j_call: TRBJ1-3; cdr3_nt: TGTGCCAGCAGCCACAACAACCGACGACACAGGGTCGCTGGAAACACCATATATTTT; cdr3_aa: CASSHNNRRHRVAGNTIYF
cdr3_length: 11; clone_size: .; v_call: TRBV7-9; d_call: .; j_call: TRBJ2-2; cdr3_nt: TGTGCCAGCAGCTTGATCGGGGAGCTGTTTTTT; cdr3_aa: CASSLIGELFF
cdr3_length: 15; clone_size: .; v_call: TRBV7-3; d_call: TRBD2; j_call: TRBJ2-1; cdr3_nt: TGTGCCAGCAGCTCACTAGCGGGAGTAAGCAATGAGCAGTTCTTC; cdr3_aa: CASSSLAGVSNEQFF
cdr3_length: 18; clone_size: .; v_call: TRBV7-6; d_call: TRBD2; j_call: TRBJ2-2; cdr3_nt: TGTGCCAGCAGCCCCCGGAAAGCGGGAGGCGCGAACACCGGGGAGCTGTTTTTT; cdr3_aa: CASSPRKAGGANTGELFF
cdr3_length: 14; clone_size: .; v_call: TRBV27; d_call: TRBD1; j_call: TRBJ2-7; cdr3_nt: TGTGCCAGCAGTGCAGACAGGGCACCCTACGAGCAGTACTTC; cdr3_aa: CASSADRAPYEQYF
cdr3_length: 18; clone_size: .; v_call: TRBV2; d_call: TRBD1; j_call: TRBJ2-2; cdr3_nt: TGTGCCAGCAGTTACCCCGGGACAGGGGGCGCGAGAACCGGGGAGCTGTTTTTT; cdr3_aa: CASSYPGTGGARTGELFF
cdr3_length: 18; clone_size: .; v_call: TRBV19; d_call: TRBD2; j_call: TRBJ2-1; cdr3_nt: TGTGCCAGTAGTTCCTCTGACCCGTCTAGCGGGAGTTACAATGAGCAGTTCTTC; cdr3_aa: CASSSSDPSSGSYNEQFF
cdr3_length: 16; clone_size: .; v_call: TRBV19; d_call: TRBD1; j_call: TRBJ1-1; cdr3_nt: TGTGCCAGTAGCTCGAGCACCTGGGACAGAGAACGTGAAGCTTTCTTT; cdr3_aa: CASSSSTWDREREAFF
cdr3_length: 14; clone_size: .; v_call: TRBV15; d_call: .; j_call: TRBJ2-5; cdr3_nt: TGTGCCACCAGCAGAGATGCTAGCTGGGAGACCCAGTACTTC; cdr3_aa: CATSRDASWETQYF
cdr3_length: 11; clone_size: .; v_call: TRBV7-8; d_call: .; j_call: TRBJ1-1; cdr3_nt: TGTGCCAGCAGCTTAATGGGTGAAGCTTTCTTT; cdr3_aa: CASSLMGEAFF
cdr3_length: 13; clone_size: .; v_call: TRBV27; d_call: .; j_call: TRBJ2-1; cdr3_nt: TGTGCCAGCAGTTTATCCAGGATCAGTGAGCAGTTCTTC; cdr3_aa: CASSLSRISEQFF
cdr3_length: 18; clone_size: .; v_call: TRBV7-8; d_call: .; j_call: TRBJ2-1; cdr3_nt: TGTGCCAGCAGCGTAACGGGAAGGGGACTCCTCTCCTACAATGAGCAGTTCTTC; cdr3_aa: CASSVTGRGLLSYNEQFF
cdr3_length: 16; clone_size: few; v_call: TRBV13; d_call: .; j_call: TRBJ2-2; cdr3_nt: TGTGCCAGCAGCGGACATACGACCGCAGGAATCGGGGAGCTGTTTTTT; cdr3_aa: CASSGHTTAGIGELFF
cdr3_length: 16; clone_size: .; v_call: TRBV12-5; d_call: .; j_call: TRBJ2-1; cdr3_nt: TGTGCTAGTGGTTTGAATGGGGGGAGCTCCTACAATGAGCAGTTCTTC; cdr3_aa: CASGLNGGSSYNEQFF
cdr3_length: 14; clone_size: once; v_call: TRBV5-6; d_call: TRBD1; j_call: TRBJ2-3; cdr3_nt: TGTGCCAGCAGCTTTGACAGGGATGGAGATACGCAGTATTTT; cdr3_aa: CASSFDRDGDTQYF
cdr3_length: 16; clone_size: .; v_call: TRBV29-1; d_call: .; j_call: TRBJ1-3; cdr3_nt: TGCAGCGTTGAAGATATGGCCTACCAGTCTGGAAACACCATATATTTT; cdr3_aa: CSVEDMAYQSGNTIYF
cdr3_length: 15; clone_size: .; v_call: TRBV5-4; d_call: TRBD1; j_call: TRBJ1-1; cdr3_nt: TGTGCCAGCAGCTTAGACCCAGGGGGGGTGCCTGAAGCTTTCTTT; cdr3_aa: CASSLDPGGVPEAFF
cdr3_length: 12; clone_size: .; v_call: TRBV25-1; d_call: .; j_call: TRBJ2-1; cdr3_nt: TGTGCCAGCAGTGGGGGGTACAATGAGCAGTTCTTC; cdr3_aa: CASSGGYNEQFF
cdr3_length: 14; clone_size: .; v_call: TRBV28; d_call: TRBD2; j_call: TRBJ2-7; cdr3_nt: TGTGCCAGCCGCGCGGCGGGAGAGTCCTACGAGCAGTACTTC; cdr3_aa: CASRAAGESYEQYF
cdr3_length: 16; clone_size: once; v_call: TRBV7-9; d_call: TRBD2; j_call: TRBJ2-7; cdr3_nt: TGTGCCAGCAGCTCCTATAGCGGGATGAGGGTCTACGAGCAGTACTTC; cdr3_aa: CASSSYSGMRVYEQYF
cdr3_length: 14; clone_size: .; v_call: TRBV28; d_call: .; j_call: TRBJ2-7; cdr3_nt: TGTGCCAGCCGTCCCGGTCCCCGGACCTACGAGCAGTACTTC; cdr3_aa: CASRPGPRTYEQYF
cdr3_length: 16; clone_size: few; v_call: TRBV7-9; d_call: .; j_call: TRBJ2-1; cdr3_nt: TGTGCCAGCAGCTCCCTTCCCTCCACTCCAAGGACTGAGCAGTTCTTC; cdr3_aa: CASSSLPSTPRTEQFF
cdr3_length: 16; clone_size: .; v_call: TRBV12-5; d_call: .; j_call: TRBJ2-3; cdr3_nt: TGTGCTAGTGGTTTGGTTTCAAGCGGGAGCACAGATACGCAGTATTTT; cdr3_aa: CASGLVSSGSTDTQYF
cdr3_length: 13; clone_size: .; v_call: TRBV27; d_call: TRBD2; j_call: TRBJ2-7; cdr3_nt: TGTGCCAGCAGCGCCGGGACTAGAGGCGAGCAGTACTTC; cdr3_aa: CASSAGTRGEQYF
cdr3_length: 16; clone_size: .; v_call: TRBV5-6; d_call: .; j_call: TRBJ2-6; cdr3_nt: TGTGCCAGCAGTTTTCTTCCGTACTCTGGGGCCAACGTCCTGACTTTC; cdr3_aa: CASSFLPYSGANVLTF
cdr3_length: 13; clone_size: .; v_call: TRBV6-5; d_call: .; j_call: TRBJ1-1; cdr3_nt: TGTGCCAGCACAGTCGCCGAGGGGGGTGAAGCTTTCTTT; cdr3_aa: CASTVAEGGEAFF
cdr3_length: 15; clone_size: .; v_call: TRBV4-1; d_call: TRBD2; j_call: TRBJ2-7; cdr3_nt: TGCGCCAGCAGCCCCATAGCGGGAGAGGGGTACGAGCAGTACTTC; cdr3_aa: CASSPIAGEGYEQYF
cdr3_length: 16; clone_size: .; v_call: TRBV10-3; d_call: .; j_call: TRBJ2-7; cdr3_nt: TGTGCCATCAGCAAAGGGGGGGGACAGGTGCTCTACGAGCAGTACTTC; cdr3_aa: CAISKGGGQVLYEQYF
cdr3_length: 15; clone_size: .; v_call: TRBV9; d_call: .; j_call: TRBJ2-2; cdr3_nt: TGTGCCAGCAGCGTAGATGCAGGGGGGCCCGGGGAGCTGTTTTTT; cdr3_aa: CASSVDAGGPGELFF